This T cell receptor (beta chain) comes out of a study of glioma-infiltrating T cells (dated by TCRdb to the mid-2010s). Regarding the research as a whole: Glioma tissue, non-neoplastic brain tissue and matched peripheral blood mononuclear cells were used as sources from which TCR alpha- and beta-chain repertoires were sequenced. Each tissue-infiltrating repertoire was compared with the same patient's peripheral blood repertoire to measure divergence between tissue and blood T-cell populations. The paired cohort was made up of three low-grade glioma patients, 7 to 9 primary glioblastoma patients and three non-glioma patients who contributed non-neoplastic brain tissue. Results the study describes overall, beyond this receptor: VJ-independent divergence between tissue and blood was found to be below expectation in non-neoplastic patients but above expectation in all gliomas, particularly low-grade gliomas. The group comparisons were based on small numbers of patients: three non-neoplastic, three low-grade glioma and seven to nine glioblastoma patients. Very few CDR3 sequences were shared between tissue and blood, attributed to high CDR3 diversity and limited sampling.

TCR alpha and beta CDR3 regions were amplified with the iRepertoire nested amplicon-rescue multiplex PCR (arm-PCR) platform from RNA. For one-step reverse transcription and amplification, about 90-400 ng of tissue mRNA or PBMC total RNA was used as input. Following bead purification, Illumina adapters were added by a secondary multiplex PCR, and libraries between 200 and 400 bp were gel-purified. Libraries carried internal 6-nucleotide barcodes used for demultiplexing. Libraries were sequenced on an Illumina MiSeq with 2x220 or 2x250 nucleotide paired-end reads. As for the authors' bioinformatics: Paired reads were merged using FLASH 1.2.11 and aligned with BWA-MEM to the GRCh37 human genome, and TRA and TRB reads were then extracted. For V and J assignment, an IMGT-derived reference of cassette sequences and CDR3 motifs that included pseudogenes was used. Reads were translated in three frames, and productive CDR3s were defined as those with a C...FGXG motif and no stop codons. A clonotype was defined as a unique combination of a V-J cassette pair and a CDR3 amino acid sequence. Filtering of reads was based on Hamming distance, with the threshold set by the sequence error rate of each sample in mapped regions. The public sequencing data were trimmed at Q25 with fastp and processed into clonotypes with MiXCR by TCRdb, which kept only in-frame beta chains. Every CDR3 protein is listed once, alongside the most common genes and DNA of its rows. None of the V and J calls come from the authors' own analysis; TCRdb made them. Counted in this sample were fewer than 200,000 distinct CDR3 sequences; more than 35% of them appeared once. The ten largest clonotypes hold roughly 5.2% of the sample.

The germline V gene (reference sequence) specifies SGHKS as CDR1 and YYEKEE as CDR2. The cysteine opens and the phenylalanine closes a CDR3 of 13 amino acids. Just the 39-base CDR3 DNA is kept, in frame starting at base 1. Trimming takes 4 bases off V and 3 bases off J; junction bases not matched to a gene: 3. Regarding this clonotype: Its antigen remains undetermined. Base-call qualities are not available, and no considerably larger clone is one nucleotide away.

The source is a human donor with low-grade glioma or glioblastoma, undergoing nonglioma brain surgery, or in good health (not recorded which). Sequences were obtained from glioma tissue, nonneoplastic brain tissue, or PBMCs (not recorded which). Recombination joined TRBV5-5 with TRBJ2-7; 8 of the junction bases match TRBD1. The CDR3 reads CASSADRDYEQYF. Here is the DNA: TGTGCCAGCAGCGCGGACAGGGACTACGAGCAGTACTTC.